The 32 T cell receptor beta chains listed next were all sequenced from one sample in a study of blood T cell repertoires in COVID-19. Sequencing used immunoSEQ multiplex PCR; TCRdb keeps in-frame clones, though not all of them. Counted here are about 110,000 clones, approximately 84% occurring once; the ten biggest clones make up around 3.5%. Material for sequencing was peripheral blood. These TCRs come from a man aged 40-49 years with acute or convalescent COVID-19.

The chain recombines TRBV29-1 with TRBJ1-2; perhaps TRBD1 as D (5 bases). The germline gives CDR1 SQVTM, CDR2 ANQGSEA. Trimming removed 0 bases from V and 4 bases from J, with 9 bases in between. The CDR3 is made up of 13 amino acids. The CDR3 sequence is CSVEEAGIYGYTF. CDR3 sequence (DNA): TGCAGCGTTGAAGAGGCAGGGATCTATGGCTACACCTTC.

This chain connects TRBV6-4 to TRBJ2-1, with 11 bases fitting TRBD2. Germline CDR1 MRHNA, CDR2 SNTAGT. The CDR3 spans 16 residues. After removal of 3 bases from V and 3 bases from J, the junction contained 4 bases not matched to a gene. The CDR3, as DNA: TGTGCCAGCAGTGAGAATGGACTAGCGGGCTACAATGAGCAGTTCTTC. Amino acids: CASSENGLAGYNEQFF.

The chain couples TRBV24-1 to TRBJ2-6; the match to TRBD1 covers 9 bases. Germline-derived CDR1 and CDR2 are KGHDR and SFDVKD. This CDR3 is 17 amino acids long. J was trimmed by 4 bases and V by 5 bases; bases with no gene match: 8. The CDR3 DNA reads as TGTGCCACCAGTGCACCGCGGACAGGGGCCGGGGCCAACGTCCTGACTTTC. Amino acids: CATSAPRTGAGANVLTF.

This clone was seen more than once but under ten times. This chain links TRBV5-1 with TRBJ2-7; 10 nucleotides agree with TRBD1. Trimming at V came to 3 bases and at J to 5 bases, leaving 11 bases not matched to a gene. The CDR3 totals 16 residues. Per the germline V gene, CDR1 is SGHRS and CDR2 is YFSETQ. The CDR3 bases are TGCGCCAGCAGCTCGACGTCCGACAGGGGGCTCAACGAGCAGTACTTC. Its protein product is CASSSTSDRGLNEQYF.

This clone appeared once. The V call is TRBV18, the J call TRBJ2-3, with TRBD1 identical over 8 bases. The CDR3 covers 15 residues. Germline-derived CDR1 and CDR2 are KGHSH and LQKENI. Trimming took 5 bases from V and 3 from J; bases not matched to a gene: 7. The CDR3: CASSIDRGRTDTQYF. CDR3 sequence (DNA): TGTGCCAGCTCAATCGACAGGGGCCGAACAGATACGCAGTATTTT.

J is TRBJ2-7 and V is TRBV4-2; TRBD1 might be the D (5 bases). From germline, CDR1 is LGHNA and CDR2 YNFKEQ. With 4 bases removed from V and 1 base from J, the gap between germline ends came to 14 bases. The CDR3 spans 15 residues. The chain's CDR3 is CASSLSSQASYEQYF. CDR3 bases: TGTGCCAGCAGCCTTTCGTCACAGGCTTCCTACGAGCAGTACTTC.

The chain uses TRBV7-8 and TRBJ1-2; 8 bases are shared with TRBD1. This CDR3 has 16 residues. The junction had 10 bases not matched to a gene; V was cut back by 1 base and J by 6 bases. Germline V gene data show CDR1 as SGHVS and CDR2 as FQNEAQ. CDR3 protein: CASSLGSPGGADGYTF. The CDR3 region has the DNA TGTGCCAGCAGCTTAGGCAGTCCAGGGGGCGCTGATGGCTACACCTTC.

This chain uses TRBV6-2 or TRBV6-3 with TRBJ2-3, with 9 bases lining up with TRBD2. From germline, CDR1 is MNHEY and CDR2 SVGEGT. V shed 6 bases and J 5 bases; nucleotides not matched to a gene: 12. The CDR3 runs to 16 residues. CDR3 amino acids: CASSRFEAGGGDTQYF. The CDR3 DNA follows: TGTGCCAGCAGCCGCTTTGAGGCGGGGGGGGGAGATACGCAGTATTTT.

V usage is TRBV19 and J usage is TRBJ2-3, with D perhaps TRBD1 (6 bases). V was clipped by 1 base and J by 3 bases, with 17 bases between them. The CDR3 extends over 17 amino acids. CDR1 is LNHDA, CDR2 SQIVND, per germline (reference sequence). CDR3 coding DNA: TGTGCCAGTAGTATAGGAACAGGGAGCGTTAGGACAGATACGCAGTATTTT. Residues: CASSIGTGSVRTDTQYF. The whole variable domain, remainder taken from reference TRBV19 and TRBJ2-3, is DGGITQSPKYLFRKEGQNVTLSCEQNLNHDAMYWYRQDPGQGLRLIYYSQIVNDFQKGDIAEGYSVSREKKESFPLTVTSAQKNPTAFYLCASSIGTGSVRTDTQYFGPGTRLTVL.

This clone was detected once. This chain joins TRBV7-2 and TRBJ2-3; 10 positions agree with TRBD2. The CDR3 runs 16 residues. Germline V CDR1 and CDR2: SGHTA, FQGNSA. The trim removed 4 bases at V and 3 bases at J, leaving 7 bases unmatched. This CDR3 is CASSSGLAEATDTQYF. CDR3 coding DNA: TGTGCCAGCAGCTCCGGACTAGCGGAGGCAACAGATACGCAGTATTTT.

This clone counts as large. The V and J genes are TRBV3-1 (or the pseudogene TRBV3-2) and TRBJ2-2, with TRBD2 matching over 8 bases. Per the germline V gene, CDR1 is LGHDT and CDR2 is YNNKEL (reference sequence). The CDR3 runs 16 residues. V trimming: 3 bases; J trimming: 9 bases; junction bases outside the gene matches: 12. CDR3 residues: CASSHPPTSELRELFF. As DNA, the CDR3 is TGTGCCAGCAGCCATCCCCCGACTAGCGAACTGCGGGAGCTGTTTTTT.

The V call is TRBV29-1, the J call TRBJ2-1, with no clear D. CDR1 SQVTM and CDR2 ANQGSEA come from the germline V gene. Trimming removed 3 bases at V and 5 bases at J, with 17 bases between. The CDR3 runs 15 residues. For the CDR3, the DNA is TGCAGCGTTGATTCTACCCCAGGTGGCCACAATGAGCAGTTCTTC. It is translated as CSVDSTPGGHNEQFF.

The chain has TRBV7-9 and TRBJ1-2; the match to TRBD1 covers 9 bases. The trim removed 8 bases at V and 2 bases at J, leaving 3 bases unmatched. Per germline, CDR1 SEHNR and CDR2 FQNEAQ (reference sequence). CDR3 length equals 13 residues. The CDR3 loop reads CASGGQGNYGYTF. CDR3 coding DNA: TGTGCCAGCGGCGGACAGGGGAACTATGGCTACACCTTC.

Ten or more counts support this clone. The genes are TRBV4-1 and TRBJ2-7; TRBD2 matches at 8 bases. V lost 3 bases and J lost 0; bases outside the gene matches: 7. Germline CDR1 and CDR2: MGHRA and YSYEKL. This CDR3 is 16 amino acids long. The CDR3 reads CASSHSPAGDSYEQYF. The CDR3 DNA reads TGCGCCAGCAGCCATTCCCCAGCGGGGGACTCCTACGAGCAGTACTTC.

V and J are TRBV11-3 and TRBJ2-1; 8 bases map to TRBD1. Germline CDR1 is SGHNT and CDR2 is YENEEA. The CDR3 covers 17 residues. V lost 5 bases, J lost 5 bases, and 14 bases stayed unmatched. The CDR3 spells CASSTKGPGQVNNEQFF. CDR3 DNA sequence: TGTGCCAGCAGCACCAAGGGACCGGGACAGGTTAACAATGAGCAGTTCTTC. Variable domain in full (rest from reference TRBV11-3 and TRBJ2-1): EAGVVQSPRYKIIEKKQPVAFWCNPISGHNTLYWYLQNLGQGPELLIRYENEEAVDDSQLPKDRFSAERLKGVDSTLKIQPAELGDSAVYLCASSTKGPGQVNNEQFFGPGTRLTVL.

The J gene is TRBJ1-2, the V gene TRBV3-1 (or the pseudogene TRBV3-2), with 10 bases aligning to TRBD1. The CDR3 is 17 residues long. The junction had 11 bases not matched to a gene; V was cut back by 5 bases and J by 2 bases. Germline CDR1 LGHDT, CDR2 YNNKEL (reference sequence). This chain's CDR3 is CASSSPGTGVHNYGYTF. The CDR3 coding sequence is TGTGCCAGCAGCTCTCCCGGGACAGGGGTTCACAACTATGGCTACACCTTC.

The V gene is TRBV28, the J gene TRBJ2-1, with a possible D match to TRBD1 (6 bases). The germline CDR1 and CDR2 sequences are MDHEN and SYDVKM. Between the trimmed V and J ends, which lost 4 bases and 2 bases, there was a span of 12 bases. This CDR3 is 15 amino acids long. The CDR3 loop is CASSSEDSAYNEQFF. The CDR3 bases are TGTGCCAGCAGTTCGGAGGACAGCGCCTACAATGAGCAGTTCTTC.

The chain's CDR3 is CAISEPHRDSTGYTEAFF. DNA for the CDR3: TGTGCCATCAGTGAGCCCCACCGGGACAGCACAGGGTACACTGAAGCTTTCTTT. This chain connects TRBV10-3 to TRBJ1-1; 7 positions match TRBD1. V was clipped by 2 bases and J by 3 bases; unmatched bases: 15. The CDR3 sequence is 18 residues long. Germline CDR1 and CDR2: ENHRY and SYGVKD.

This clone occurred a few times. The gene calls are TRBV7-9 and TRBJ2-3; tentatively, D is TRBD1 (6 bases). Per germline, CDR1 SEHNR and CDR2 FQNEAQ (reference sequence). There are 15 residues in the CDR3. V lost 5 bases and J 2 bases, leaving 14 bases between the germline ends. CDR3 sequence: CASSPTGTLTDTQYF. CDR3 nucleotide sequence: TGTGCCAGCAGCCCCACAGGGACCCTCACAGATACGCAGTATTTT.

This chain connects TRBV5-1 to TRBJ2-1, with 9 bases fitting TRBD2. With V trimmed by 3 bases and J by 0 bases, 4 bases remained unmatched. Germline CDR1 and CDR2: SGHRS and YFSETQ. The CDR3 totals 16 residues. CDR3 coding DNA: TGCGCCAGCAGCTATAATAGCGGGAGCTCCTACAATGAGCAGTTCTTC. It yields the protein CASSYNSGSSYNEQFF. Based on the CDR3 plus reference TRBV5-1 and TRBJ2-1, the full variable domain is KAGVTQTPRYLIKTRGQQVTLSCSPISGHRSVSWYQQTPGQGLQFLFEYFSETQRNKGNFPGRFSGRQFSNSRSEMNVSTLELGDSALYLCASSYNSGSSYNEQFFGPGTRLTVL.

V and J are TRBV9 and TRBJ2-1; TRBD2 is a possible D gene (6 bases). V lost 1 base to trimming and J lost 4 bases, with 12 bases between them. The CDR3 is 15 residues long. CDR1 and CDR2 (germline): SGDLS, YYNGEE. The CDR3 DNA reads TGTGCCAGCAGCGTATTGGGACTGGAATACAATGAGCAGTTCTTC. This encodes CASSVLGLEYNEQFF.

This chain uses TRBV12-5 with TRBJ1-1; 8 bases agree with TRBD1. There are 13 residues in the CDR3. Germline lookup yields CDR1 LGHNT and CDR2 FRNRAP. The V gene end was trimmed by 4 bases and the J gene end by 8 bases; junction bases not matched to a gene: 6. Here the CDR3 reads CASGSPGGAEAFF. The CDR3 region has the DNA TGTGCTAGTGGTTCTCCAGGGGGCGCGGAAGCTTTCTTT.

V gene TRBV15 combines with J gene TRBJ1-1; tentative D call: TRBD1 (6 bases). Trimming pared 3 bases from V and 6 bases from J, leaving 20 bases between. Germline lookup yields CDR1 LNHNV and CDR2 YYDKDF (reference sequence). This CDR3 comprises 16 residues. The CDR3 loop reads CATSSYRQANHPEAFF. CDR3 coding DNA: TGTGCCACCAGCAGTTATCGACAGGCCAACCATCCTGAAGCTTTCTTT.

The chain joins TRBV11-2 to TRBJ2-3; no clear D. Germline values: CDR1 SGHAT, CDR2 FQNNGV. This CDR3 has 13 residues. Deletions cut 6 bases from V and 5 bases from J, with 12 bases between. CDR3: CASRPSGGDTQYF. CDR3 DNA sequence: TGTGCCAGCAGGCCCTCCGGCGGAGATACGCAGTATTTT.

CDR3 region: CASRTGLWQPQHF. Written as DNA, the CDR3 is TGTGCCAGTAGAACAGGGCTTTGGCAGCCCCAGCATTTT. The gene calls are TRBV19 and TRBJ1-5; a weak D match, TRBD1 (6 bases). The CDR3 has 13 amino acids. Trimming left V 6 bases short and J 7 bases short, with 13 bases between. The germline gives CDR1 LNHDA, CDR2 SQIVND (reference sequence).

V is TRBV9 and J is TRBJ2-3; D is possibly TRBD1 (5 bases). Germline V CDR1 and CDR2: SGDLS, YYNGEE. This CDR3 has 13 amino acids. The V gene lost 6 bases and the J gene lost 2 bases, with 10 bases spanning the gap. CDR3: CASTRQSTDTQYF. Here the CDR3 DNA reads TGTGCCAGCACCCGACAGTCCACAGATACGCAGTATTTT.

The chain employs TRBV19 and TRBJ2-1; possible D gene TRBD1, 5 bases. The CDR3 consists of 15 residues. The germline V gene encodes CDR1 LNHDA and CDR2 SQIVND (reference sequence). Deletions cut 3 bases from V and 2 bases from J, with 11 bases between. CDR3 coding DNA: TGTGCCAGTAGTATTGGGGTGGACACCTACAATGAGCAGTTCTTC. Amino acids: CASSIGVDTYNEQFF.

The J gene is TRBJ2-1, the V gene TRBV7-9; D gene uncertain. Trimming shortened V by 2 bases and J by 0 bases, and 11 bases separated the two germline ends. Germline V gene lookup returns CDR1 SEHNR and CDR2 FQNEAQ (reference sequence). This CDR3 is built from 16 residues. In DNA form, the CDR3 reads TGTGCCAGCAGCTTATGGTCAGGTAGCTCCTACAATGAGCAGTTCTTC. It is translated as CASSLWSGSSYNEQFF.

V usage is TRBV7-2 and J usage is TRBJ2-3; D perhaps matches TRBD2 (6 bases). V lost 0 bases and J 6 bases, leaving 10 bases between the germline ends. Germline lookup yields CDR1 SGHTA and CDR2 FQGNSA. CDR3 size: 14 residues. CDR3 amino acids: CASSLAASADTQYF. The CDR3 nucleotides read TGTGCCAGCAGCTTAGCTGCTAGCGCGGATACGCAGTATTTT.

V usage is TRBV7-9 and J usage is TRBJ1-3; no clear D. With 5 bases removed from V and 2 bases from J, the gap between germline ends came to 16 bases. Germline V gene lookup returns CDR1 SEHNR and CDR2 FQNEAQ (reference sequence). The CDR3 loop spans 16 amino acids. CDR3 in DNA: TGTGCCAGCAGCAGAGCGGGCGAGAGCACTGGAAACACCATATATTTT. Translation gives CASSRAGESTGNTIYF.

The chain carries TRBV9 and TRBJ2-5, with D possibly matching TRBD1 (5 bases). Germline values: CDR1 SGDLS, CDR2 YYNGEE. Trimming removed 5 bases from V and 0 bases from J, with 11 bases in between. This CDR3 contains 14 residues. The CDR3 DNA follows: TGTGCCAGCAGTTGGGCAGGGTACCAAGAGACCCAGTACTTC. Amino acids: CASSWAGYQETQYF.

The CDR3 reads CASSPLWTGLTNTEAFF. CDR3 bases: TGTGCCAGCAGCCCCCTTTGGACAGGGCTTACGAACACTGAAGCTTTCTTT. The gene calls are TRBV7-9 and TRBJ1-1, with 8 bases matching TRBD1. Germline assignment: CDR1 SEHNR and CDR2 FQNEAQ (reference sequence). With 5 bases clipped from V and 1 base from J, the junction kept 12 bases outside the gene matches. This CDR3 contains 17 residues.